The present T cell receptor (beta chain) was sequenced within a study of preoperative IRX-2 immunotherapy in early breast cancer. The V end lost 2 bases, the J end lost 2 bases, and 8 bases lay between the germline ends. The CDR3 covers 13 residues. Germline CDR1 reads SQVTM; CDR2 reads ANQGSEA. Produced via immunoSEQ multiplex PCR; TCRdb's table is partial and in-frame only. Among 55,000 to 70,000 clones, approximately 93% were seen once, and the ten largest hold around 1.5%. This sample's treatment: preoperative locoregional IRX-2 cytokine immunotherapy. Patients received preoperative, locoregional IRX-2 cytokine immunotherapy in a phase Ib study. This clone showed up just once.

Sampling was carried out from a patient treated with IRX-2 immunotherapy. The sequence derives from a human donor with breast cancer. The chain recombines TRBV29-1 with TRBJ2-3; D uncertain. The CDR3 coding sequence is TGCAGCGTTGAAAGTCAGCTCACAGATACGCAGTATTTT. It specifies CSVESQLTDTQYF.